Listed below are T cell receptor beta chains from one sample, sequenced in a study of regulatory T cells in long-lasting Graves disease. TCRdb passed the multiplex PCR reads through MiXCR, listing each CDR3 protein once. The sample has about 370,000 distinct CDR3 sequences; about a sixth are singletons. The sequenced sample was peripheral blood mononuclear cells (PBMCs), obtained at new diagnosis, from a patient treated with antithyroid drugs. These receptors were taken from a female donor with Graves disease. Each CDR3 is given with its conserved first and last residue. The order of the fields is CDR3 protein, CDR3 DNA, D gene, J gene, V gene, clone size. D genes are given only for firm matches. Where a row states a size, it is once, few, many or the class of an expanded clone; other rows omit it.

CASSPTAGSNQPQHF,TGTGCCAGTAGTCCGACGGCGGGTAGCAATCAGCCCCAGCATTTT,.,TRBJ1-5,TRBV19,once
CATSGAPERVSNQPQHF,TGTGCCACCAGCGGCGCCCCCGAAAGAGTTAGCAATCAGCCCCAGCATTTT,.,TRBJ1-5,TRBV15,many
CASSRQGAEVNTEAFF,TGTGCCAGCAGTAGACAGGGGGCAGAGGTGAACACTGAAGCTTTCTTT,TRBD1,TRBJ1-1,TRBV2,many
CASGLVAGLNEKLFF,TGTGCTAGTGGTTTGGTAGCGGGGCTTAATGAAAAACTGTTTTTT,.,TRBJ1-4,TRBV12-5,many
CASSYSGTGGINEQFF,TGTGCCAGCAGTTACTCCGGGACAGGAGGAATCAATGAGCAGTTCTTC,TRBD1,TRBJ2-1,TRBV6-5,.
CASSPTDGYTF,TGTGCCAGCAGTCCGACAGATGGCTACACCTTC,.,TRBJ1-2,TRBV2,.
CASSSPSGWRDNEQFF,TGTGCCAGCAGCTCTCCTAGCGGATGGAGGGACAATGAGCAGTTCTTC,TRBD2,TRBJ2-1,TRBV7-9,many
CASSQDRRGRLLSGNTIYF,TGCGCCAGCAGCCAAGATAGGCGTGGACGTCTGTTGTCTGGAAACACCATATATTTT,.,TRBJ1-3,TRBV4-1,.
CSASTSTQYF,TGCAGTGCTAGCACCTCTACGCAGTATTTT,.,TRBJ2-3,TRBV20-1,many
CASSSDLPSGGAETQYF,TGTGCCAGCAGTTCAGACCTACCTAGCGGGGGGGCAGAGACCCAGTACTTC,TRBD2,TRBJ2-5,TRBV12-3/TRBV12-4,many
CASSLHPGLHSYNEQFF,TGTGCCAGCAGCCTCCACCCGGGACTACACTCCTACAATGAGCAGTTCTTC,TRBD2,TRBJ2-1,TRBV11-3,many
CASRAGQVTYEQYF,TGTGCCAGCAGGGCCGGACAGGTTACCTACGAGCAGTACTTC,TRBD1,TRBJ2-7,TRBV2,many
CASSLPSGTENTGELFF,TGCGCCAGCAGCTTGCCCTCCGGGACGGAGAACACCGGGGAGCTGTTTTTT,.,TRBJ2-2,TRBV5-1,many
CASSLAAWDEDEQFF,TGTGCCAGCAGTTTAGCGGCCTGGGACGAGGATGAGCAGTTCTTC,.,TRBJ2-1,TRBV12-3/TRBV12-4,many
CASSIGRVEAFF,TGTGCCAGTAGTATAGGACGGGTTGAAGCTTTCTTT,.,TRBJ1-1,TRBV19,many
CATSTGRYEQYF,TGTGCCACTTCCACGGGGAGATACGAGCAGTACTTC,.,TRBJ2-7,TRBV27,many
CASSRKRAAVNTEAFF,TGTGCCAGCAGCCGAAAAAGGGCGGCAGTGAACACTGAAGCTTTCTTT,.,TRBJ1-1,TRBV7-8,many
CAWSVAGGPILDEQFF,TGTGCCTGGAGTGTAGCGGGAGGGCCTATTTTGGATGAGCAGTTCTTC,TRBD2,TRBJ2-1,TRBV30,many
CASSYSGTYARDEQFF,TGTGCCAGCAGTTACTCCGGGACTTACGCGCGGGATGAGCAGTTCTTC,.,TRBJ2-1,TRBV6-2/TRBV6-3,.
CASSSSETSRQNTGELFF,TGTGCCAGCAGCTCCTCCGAGACTAGCAGACAGAACACCGGGGAGCTGTTTTTT,TRBD2,TRBJ2-2,TRBV7-3,.
CASSLISGGANGELFF,TGTGCCAGCAGTTTAATTTCAGGGGGCGCGAACGGGGAGCTGTTTTTT,TRBD1,TRBJ2-2,TRBV27,.
CASSFGPELPEAFF,TGTGCCAGCAGCTTTGGCCCGGAGCTCCCTGAAGCTTTCTTT,.,TRBJ1-1,TRBV28,many
CASSPPIWATGLPNQPQHF,TGTGCCAGTAGTCCCCCTATTTGGGCCACGGGCCTACCCAATCAGCCCCAGCATTTT,.,TRBJ1-5,TRBV19,.
CASSSGLRHTGELFF,TGTGCCAGCAGCTCGGGTCTCCGGCACACCGGGGAGCTGTTTTTT,.,TRBJ2-2,TRBV5-6,few
CASSPRWGTDTQYF,TGTGCCAGCAGCCCGCGGTGGGGCACAGATACGCAGTATTTT,.,TRBJ2-3,TRBV14,many
CASSQEVGGDGYTF,TGTGCCAGCAGCCAAGAAGTGGGGGGCGATGGCTACACCTTC,.,TRBJ1-2,TRBV3-1,many
CAWRARGSHSYEQYF,TGTGCCTGGAGGGCACGCGGGAGCCATTCCTACGAGCAGTACTTC,TRBD2,TRBJ2-7,TRBV30,many
CASSFGGQGINQPQHF,TGTGCCAGCAGTTTCGGGGGACAGGGGATCAATCAGCCCCAGCATTTT,TRBD1,TRBJ1-5,TRBV28,many
CASRPTPGGVNTEAFF,TGTGCCAGCAGGCCTACCCCCGGAGGGGTCAACACTGAAGCTTTCTTT,.,TRBJ1-1,TRBV6-4,.
CASSQRVGNEQFF,TGTGCCAGCAGTCAAAGGGTAGGGAATGAGCAGTTCTTC,.,TRBJ2-1,TRBV3-1,many
CASSLAAEEQYF,TGTGCCAGCAGCTTAGCAGCCGAGGAGCAGTACTTC,.,TRBJ2-7,TRBV7-9,many
CGAVQGTISGANVLTF,TGCGGCGCCGTACAGGGGACTATCTCTGGGGCCAACGTCCTGACTTTC,.,TRBJ2-6,TRBV29-1,.
CASSLHYEQYF,TGTGCCAGCAGTTTACACTACGAGCAGTACTTC,.,TRBJ2-7,TRBV12-3/TRBV12-4,many
CASSYTPGQGNTEAFF,TGTGCCAGCAGTTACACGCCGGGACAGGGGAACACTGAAGCTTTCTTT,TRBD1,TRBJ1-1,TRBV6-2/TRBV6-3,many
CASSGGQPYGYTF,TGTGCCAGCAGTGGCGGACAGCCCTATGGCTACACCTTC,.,TRBJ1-2,TRBV6-2/TRBV6-3,many
CAWRLGGNYGYTF,TGTGCCTGGAGACTGGGGGGCAACTATGGCTACACCTTC,.,TRBJ1-2,TRBV30,.
CASSTGQSFHEAFF,TGCGCCAGCAGCACGGGACAGAGTTTTCATGAAGCTTTCTTT,TRBD1,TRBJ1-1,TRBV5-1,many
CASSLEVGSPYEQYF,TGTGCCAGCAGTTTAGAGGTTGGGAGCCCCTACGAGCAGTACTTC,.,TRBJ2-7,TRBV28,few
CASSYPNSQGGRQPQHF,TGTGCCAGCAGTTATCCGAATTCACAGGGGGGCCGTCAGCCCCAGCATTTT,TRBD1,TRBJ1-5,TRBV2,few
CASSSGFEQYF,TGTGCCAGCAGCTCAGGGTTTGAGCAGTACTTC,.,TRBJ2-7,TRBV7-8,many
CASSTLPGTSGGRYNEQFF,TGTGCCAGTAGTACCCTCCCGGGGACTAGCGGGGGACGCTACAATGAGCAGTTCTTC,TRBD2,TRBJ2-1,TRBV19,few
CASSYFGPAYEQYF,TGTGCCAGCAGTTACTTCGGACCAGCATACGAGCAGTACTTC,.,TRBJ2-7,TRBV6-5,.